The rows below give T cell receptor beta chains drawn from one sample of a study of response to subunit inactivated influenza vaccine. Using its own MiXCR run on the RT-PCR reads, TCRdb lists one record per CDR3 protein. The table lists fewer than 600,000 distinct CDR3 sequences, about 7.2% of them singletons. Sequencing used PBMCs from blood, obtained less than 30 months after vaccination. The origin of the receptors is a man between 50 and 69 years old who received an inactivated influenza vaccine. Both conserved end residues are trimmed from each CDR3.

v_gene	j_gene	CDR3aa
TRBV7-2	TRBJ1-6	ASSLEARNNSPLH
TRBV3-1	TRBJ2-7	ASSQARDEQY
TRBV20-1	TRBJ1-2	SASFIPRQDVYGYT
TRBV12-3/TRBV12-4	TRBJ2-1	ASSLATGNEQF
TRBV5-1	TRBJ2-3	ASCLTSGSTDTQY
TRBV12-3/TRBV12-4	TRBJ1-1	ASSPGTVKNTEAF
TRBV5-1	TRBJ2-1	ASSEKGSNYNEQF
TRBV20-1	TRBJ1-4	SASPPGQPDEKLF
TRBV20-1	TRBJ2-1	SALDRGRLNEQF
TRBV20-1	TRBJ2-1	SARTSGISYNEQF
TRBV18	TRBJ2-1	ASSPPGTLYNEQF
TRBV12-3/TRBV12-4	TRBJ1-6	ASSGGNSPLH
TRBV4-1	TRBJ2-7	ASSQDGGGFYEQY
TRBV20-1	TRBJ1-1	SARTGVGNTEAF
TRBV12-3/TRBV12-4	TRBJ2-5	ASSLALAEETQY
TRBV20-1	TRBJ1-1	SAQGQGSMNTEAF
TRBV4-2	TRBJ2-1	ASSPEVYDSYNEQF
TRBV27	TRBJ2-1	ASRYGGYNEQF
TRBV28	TRBJ2-5	ASSLSPSPPQY
TRBV7-9	TRBJ2-3	ASSLQGPITDTQY
TRBV11-2	TRBJ2-2	ASRSTAANTGELF
TRBV11-2	TRBJ2-3	ASSLFLSRRTDTQY
TRBV6-5	TRBJ2-3	ASSSPRGTQY
TRBV12-3/TRBV12-4	TRBJ2-3	ASRSGHQPHTQY
TRBV19	TRBJ2-5	ASSPPGASKTQY
TRBV12-3/TRBV12-4	TRBJ2-2	ASSPVLTGELF
TRBV6-2/TRBV6-3	TRBJ2-2	ASNRFVGAGELF
TRBV12-3/TRBV12-4	TRBJ2-3	ASSLAGTSGGTQY